Below, 29 T cell receptor beta chains from the same sample are listed, as sequenced in a study of CD8 T cells in ankylosing spondylitis. TCRdb processed the 5' RACE reads anew with MiXCR; each CDR3 protein has one entry. Found here are 150,000 to 250,000 distinct CDR3 sequences, 9.5% to 15% of them singletons; the top ten hold 15% to 20%. The source material was blood, either unsorted or a sorted T cell fraction (not recorded which). These TCRs come from a male donor with ankylosing spondylitis or in good health (not recorded which).

Many counts were recorded for this clonotype. The chain combines TRBV5-5 with TRBJ1-4; D is unresolved. The CDR3 sequence is 15 residues long. V was shortened by 2 bases and J by 9 bases, with 17 bases between the two germline ends. Per the germline V gene, CDR1 is SGHKS and CDR2 is YYEKEE (reference sequence). Written as DNA, the CDR3 is TGTGCCAGCAGCTTTGCACTCCTGGGAGCTCAAAAACTGTTTTTT. The encoded protein is CASSFALLGAQKLFF. The full variable domain, its missing parts supplied by reference TRBV5-5 and TRBJ1-4, is DAGVTQSPTHLIKTRGQQVTLRCSPISGHKSVSWYQQVLGQGPQFIFQYYEKEERGRGNFPDRFSARQFPNYSSELNVNALLLGDSALYLCASSFALLGAQKLFFGSGTQLSVL.

This clonotype is medium-sized. The chain employs TRBV6-4 and TRBJ2-3, with a possible D match to TRBD2 (6 bases). The CDR3 extends over 15 amino acids. The germline V and J ends were trimmed by 3 bases and 5 bases, with 15 bases remaining between them. From germline, CDR1 is MRHNA and CDR2 SNTAGT. CDR3 sequence: CASSDRASEGDTQYF. CDR3 nucleotides: TGTGCCAGCAGTGATAGGGCTAGCGAAGGAGATACGCAGTATTTT.

The rearrangement uses TRBV5-1 and TRBJ2-6; D is ambiguous. This CDR3 has 18 amino acids. Germline V gene data show CDR1 as SGHRS and CDR2 as YFSETQ. Trimming stripped 4 bases from V and 0 bases from J, with 17 bases between. The CDR3 reads CASSGYSYESSGANVLTF. The CDR3 DNA sequence: TGCGCCAGCAGCGGATACAGTTATGAAAGCTCTGGGGCCAACGTCCTGACTTTC.

This clonotype was detected only a few times. The rearrangement joins TRBV25-1 to TRBJ2-5; no clear D gene. CDR1 is MGHDK, CDR2 SYGVNS, per germline. V was shortened by 10 bases and J by 4 bases, with 4 bases between the two germline ends. The CDR3 extends over 9 amino acids. CDR3: CATGETQYF. CDR3 bases: TGTGCCACCGGAGAGACCCAGTACTTC.

This clonotype was seen a handful of times. The chain combines TRBV12-3 or TRBV12-4 with TRBJ2-5, with D tentatively TRBD2 (7 bases). This CDR3 comprises 18 residues. V was clipped by 4 bases and J by 0 bases, with 21 bases between them. The CDR3 nucleotides are TGTGCCAGCAGTTCAGCCAACGGGGGGCAAAATTACCAAGAGACCCAGTACTTC. This gives the protein CASSSANGGQNYQETQYF.

This clonotype was seen many times. The chain couples TRBV14 to TRBJ2-6; D perhaps matches TRBD1 (6 bases). V gave up 0 bases and J gave up 4 bases, with 16 bases separating them. Per the germline V gene, CDR1 is SGHDN and CDR2 is FVKESK. The CDR3 covers 18 residues. The CDR3 bases are TGTGCCAGCAGCCAAGAATGGCAGGGGCTGTGGGGGGCCAACGTCCTGACTTTC. This encodes CASSQEWQGLWGANVLTF.

This clonotype was observed at least ten times. The genes are TRBV5-1 and TRBJ2-1; 11 bases align to TRBD1. V was pared by 2 bases and J by 6 bases, with 1 base of the junction left unmatched. There are 14 residues in the CDR3. The germline V gene has CDR1 SGHRS and CDR2 YFSETQ. In DNA, the CDR3 is TGCGCCAGCAGCTTTGGGACAGGGGGCAATGAGCAGTTCTTC. Translating gives CASSFGTGGNEQFF.

There are a few counts of this clonotype. The rearrangement links TRBV9 to TRBJ2-7; TRBD1 is a possible D gene (6 bases). The germline gives CDR1 SGDLS, CDR2 YYNGEE. CDR3 length: 14 amino acids. The V gene lost 2 bases and the J gene lost 3 bases, with 12 bases spanning the gap. The CDR3 sequence is CASSVAWDNYEQYF. The CDR3 nucleotides read TGTGCCAGCAGCGTTGCCTGGGACAACTACGAGCAGTACTTC.

This clonotype came up a few times. This chain connects TRBV12-3 or TRBV12-4 to TRBJ2-1; no reliable D call. The CDR3 has 12 amino acids. Trimming cost V 5 bases and J 9 bases, with 11 bases left between them. Here the CDR3 reads CASSAVVGEQFF. The CDR3 nucleotides are TGTGCCAGCAGTGCAGTGGTTGGTGAGCAGTTCTTC.

This clonotype was counted at least ten times. The chain links TRBV7-9 to TRBJ2-6; D is undetermined. Per the germline V gene, CDR1 is SEHNR and CDR2 is FQNEAQ (reference sequence). This CDR3 contains 14 residues. V shed 1 base and J shed 3 bases, with 4 bases lying between them. CDR3 nucleotides: TGTGCCAGCAGCTTAGGGTTTGGGGCCAACGTCCTGACTTTC. Residues: CASSLGFGANVLTF.

This clonotype appeared a few times. This chain uses TRBV27 with TRBJ1-1; D may be TRBD1 (5 bases). Germline CDR1 and CDR2: MNHEY and SMNVEV (reference sequence). V was pared by 4 bases and J by 1 base, with 16 bases between. CDR3 length: 16 amino acids. This CDR3 reads CASSWGGSGANTEAFF. The CDR3 DNA reads as TGTGCCAGCAGTTGGGGGGGGAGTGGGGCGAACACTGAAGCTTTCTTT.

This clonotype was detected only a few times. The chain joins TRBV29-1 to TRBJ1-2; TRBD1 is a possible D gene (6 bases). V was cut by 5 bases and J by 2 bases, with 18 bases left in between. Germline assignment: CDR1 SQVTM and CDR2 ANQGSEA. This CDR3 has 15 residues. The CDR3 DNA reads as TGCAGCGTTATCAAAGCAGGGGAAGCCAACTATGGCTACACCTTC. Its translation is CSVIKAGEANYGYTF.

In this sample, this clonotype turned up a few times. The chain is built from TRBV4-1 and TRBJ2-3, with 13 nucleotides matching TRBD2. Germline V gives CDR1 MGHRA, CDR2 YSYEKL. The ends lost 5 bases at V and 5 bases at J; junction bases unmatched: 10. The CDR3 is made up of 17 amino acids. DNA for the CDR3: TGCGCCAGCAGCGTGGGACTAGCGGGACTATTGGGAGATACGCAGTATTTT. Translation gives CASSVGLAGLLGDTQYF.

The table lists this clonotype with a few counts. The gene calls are TRBV14 and TRBJ1-2; unclear D gene. Germline V gene data show CDR1 as SGHDN and CDR2 as FVKESK. V lost 3 bases and J lost 4, with 12 bases in between. The CDR3 length is 14 residues. CDR3: CASSHAGSRYGYTF. The CDR3, as DNA: TGTGCCAGCAGCCATGCCGGGTCTCGCTATGGCTACACCTTC.

This clonotype was observed a handful of times. The chain combines TRBV6-1 with TRBJ2-7, with 7 bases that match TRBD1. CDR3 size: 14 residues. The germline gives CDR1 MNHNS, CDR2 SASEGT. V lost 6 bases to trimming and J lost 4 bases; unmatched junction nucleotides: 9. The CDR3 region has the DNA TGTGCCAGCAGGAAAGGGCGACAGGGTTACGAGCAGTACTTC. This sequence encodes CASRKGRQGYEQYF.

In nucleotides, the CDR3 is TGTGCCAGCAGCCCACTAGCGGGACCCCTAGTCTGGGAGCAGTACTTC. Its translation: CASSPLAGPLVWEQYF. The chain employs TRBV7-9 and TRBJ2-7, with 10 positions matching TRBD2. The CDR3 is 16 amino acids. Germline V gene lookup returns CDR1 SEHNR and CDR2 FQNEAQ (reference sequence). The ends lost 5 bases at V and 7 bases at J; junction bases unmatched: 14.

The chain joins TRBV20-1 to TRBJ1-4; D perhaps matches TRBD1 (6 bases). The V and J ends lost 6 bases and 10 bases respectively, with 18 bases between them. Per the germline V gene, CDR1 is DFQATT and CDR2 is SNEGSKA (reference sequence). The CDR3 runs to 13 residues. In nucleotides, the CDR3 is TGCAGTGCGAGGGGGGGAGAAAGTAGAAAACTGTTTTTT. Translating it yields CSARGGESRKLFF.

This clonotype has more than one count but fewer than ten. CDR3 sequence reads: CASSQGTETDSNQPQHF. The CDR3 DNA reads as TGTGCCAGCAGCCAAGGGACTGAGACTGATAGCAATCAGCCCCAGCATTTT. The genes are TRBV4-2 and TRBJ1-5; D gene ambiguous. Trimming stripped 1 base from V and 0 bases from J, with 13 bases between. Germline CDR1 is LGHNA and CDR2 is YNFKEQ. The CDR3 is 17 residues long.

This clonotype was detected only a few times. V usage is TRBV29-1 and J usage is TRBJ2-6; no firm D call. Trimming took 3 bases from V and 1 from J, leaving 7 bases between them. The CDR3 extends over 14 amino acids. Germline-derived CDR1 and CDR2 are SQVTM and ANQGSEA. The CDR3 region is CSVDTVSGANVLTF. Here the CDR3 DNA reads TGCAGCGTTGATACGGTGTCTGGGGCCAACGTCCTGACTTTC.

This clonotype was seen a few times. J is TRBJ2-7 and V is TRBV14, with 9 bases that match TRBD1. This CDR3 is 15 amino acids long. V shed 4 bases, J shed 2 bases, and the junction held 6 bases outside the gene matches. Germline-derived CDR1 and CDR2 are SGHDN and FVKESK. The CDR3 loop reads CASSPRDRETYEQYF. For the CDR3, the DNA is TGTGCCAGCAGCCCCCGGGACAGGGAAACCTACGAGCAGTACTTC. The full variable domain, in which reference TRBV14 and TRBJ2-7 provide the parts outside the CDR3, is EAGVTQFPSHSVIEKGQTVTLRCDPISGHDNLYWYRRVMGKEIKFLLHFVKESKQDESGMPNNRFLAERTGGTYSTLKVQPAELEDSGVYFCASSPRDRETYEQYFGPGTRLTVT.

A word on this clonotype: One end of the junction varies from germline; a read error may be responsible. The rearrangement uses TRBV4-1 and TRBJ1-1; TRBD1 is a possible D gene (5 bases). Per the germline V gene, CDR1 is MGHRA and CDR2 is YSYEKL. The CDR3 has 12 residues. This chain's CDR3 is CASSHLDTLVNF. The CDR3 DNA follows: TGCGCCAGCAGCCACCTGGACACCCTCGTGAACTTT.

V usage is TRBV6-1 and J usage is TRBJ1-4; perhaps TRBD1 as D (6 bases). Germline V gene data show CDR1 as MNHNS and CDR2 as SASEGT. Trimming took 6 bases from V and 7 from J, leaving 15 bases between them. The CDR3 runs to 14 residues. Here the CDR3 reads CASSPLGGFEKLFF. In DNA form, the CDR3 reads TGTGCCAGCAGCCCCCTAGGGGGTTTTGAAAAACTGTTTTTT.

CDR3 sequence (DNA): TGTGCCAGCAGCTTATTTCAGGGATGGGAGCAGTACTTC. It encodes CASSLFQGWEQYF. V gene TRBV7-9 combines with J gene TRBJ2-7; a possible D gene is TRBD1 (5 bases). Trimming cost V 2 bases and J 7 bases, with 12 bases left between them. The CDR3 is made up of 13 amino acids. CDR1 and CDR2 (germline): SEHNR, FQNEAQ (reference sequence).

The chain employs TRBV7-9 and TRBJ2-5; D call uncertain. The CDR3 sequence is 12 residues long. CDR1 SEHNR and CDR2 FQNEAQ come from the germline V gene (reference sequence). Trimming took off 5 bases at V and 1 base at J, with 5 bases between the two ends. CDR3 nucleotide sequence: TGTGCCAGCAGCGGTTTCCAAGAGACCCAGTACTTC. The encoded protein is CASSGFQETQYF.

There are a few counts of this clonotype. The V call is TRBV27, the J call TRBJ2-1; D might be TRBD2 (6 bases). V was pared by 5 bases and J by 4 bases, with 15 bases between. The CDR3 loop spans 15 amino acids. Germline loops: CDR1 MNHEY, CDR2 SMNVEV (reference sequence). The CDR3 sequence is CASSLGSPIYNEQFF. The CDR3 nucleotides are TGTGCCAGCAGTCTCGGGAGCCCCATATACAATGAGCAGTTCTTC.

The chain carries TRBV6-4 and TRBJ2-1, with D possibly being TRBD1 (6 bases). The CDR3 has 15 residues. Trimming cost V 7 bases and J 0 bases, with 13 bases left between them. The V gene's germline CDR1 is MRHNA and CDR2 SNTAGT. The CDR3 reads CASTPDSGSYNEQFF. CDR3 nucleotide sequence: TGTGCCAGCACCCCGGACAGTGGCTCCTACAATGAGCAGTTCTTC.

The chain couples TRBV6-2 or TRBV6-3 to TRBJ2-7, with D perhaps TRBD1 or TRBD2 (5 bases each). Germline CDR1 MNHEY, CDR2 SVGEGT. This CDR3 has 13 amino acids. V lost 7 bases, J lost 3 bases, and 13 bases lay in between. This chain's CDR3 is CASTFGDLYEQYF. As DNA, the CDR3 is TGTGCCAGCACCTTCGGGGACCTCTACGAGCAGTACTTC.

This clonotype occurred a few times. The genes are TRBV5-1 and TRBJ2-5, with D unresolved. Trimming removed 3 bases at V and 5 bases at J, with 23 bases between. This CDR3 has 17 residues. The V gene's germline CDR1 is SGHRS and CDR2 YFSETQ. CDR3 DNA sequence: TGCGCCAGCAGCTGGAGCCTATCGGGTGTTTCCGAGGAGACCCAGTACTTC. This gives the protein CASSWSLSGVSEETQYF. The full variable domain, in which reference TRBV5-1 and TRBJ2-5 provide the parts outside the CDR3, is KAGVTQTPRYLIKTRGQQVTLSCSPISGHRSVSWYQQTPGQGLQFLFEYFSETQRNKGNFPGRFSGRQFSNSRSEMNVSTLELGDSALYLCASSWSLSGVSEETQYFGPGTRLLVL.

The table lists this clonotype with a few counts. The CDR3 sequence: CASSILTGDDVVWNTEAFF. The DNA of the CDR3 is TGTGCCAGCTCTATCCTGACAGGGGATGATGTAGTGTGGAACACTGAAGCTTTCTTT. The rearrangement uses TRBV7-8 and TRBJ1-1, with TRBD1 matching 8 bases. Germline loops: CDR1 SGHVS, CDR2 FQNEAQ. The CDR3 has 19 residues. With V trimmed by 8 bases and J by 1 base, 21 bases remained unmatched.